Below, 30 T cell receptor beta chains from the same sample are listed, as sequenced in a study of CD8 T cells in Susac syndrome. Random hexamers served to reverse transcribe about 0.5 to 1 ug RNA. Each CDR3 protein gets one entry after TCRdb re-called the immunoSEQ multiplex PCR reads with MiXCR. The table has some 260,000 distinct CDR3 sequences, 80% to 90% seen once. Sequenced material: CD8+ T cells from PBMCs. The origin of the receptors is a human donor with multiple sclerosis.

This chain links TRBV28 with TRBJ2-7; D assignment may be TRBD1 or TRBD2 (6 bases each). The CDR3 is made up of 14 amino acids. Trimming shortened V by 5 bases and J by 3 bases, and 14 bases separated the two germline ends. Germline loops: CDR1 MDHEN, CDR2 SYDVKM. CDR3 DNA sequence: TGTGCCAGCAGTCCCGGGGGCGACATCTACGAGCAGTACTTC. Translating it yields CASSPGGDIYEQYF.

The genes are TRBV4-2 and TRBJ2-2; TRBD1 agrees at 9 bases. This CDR3 spans 16 amino acids. After removal of 4 bases from V and 7 bases from J, the junction contained 10 bases not matched to a gene. Germline CDR1 LGHNA, CDR2 YNFKEQ. This chain's CDR3 is CASSPRDRDMSGELFF. CDR3 nucleotide sequence: TGTGCCAGCAGCCCCCGGGACAGGGATATGAGCGGGGAGCTGTTTTTT.

V gene TRBV27 combines with J gene TRBJ1-2; possible D gene TRBD1, 5 bases. The V end lost 5 bases, the J end lost 7 bases, and 14 bases lay between the germline ends. The CDR3 runs 13 residues. From germline, CDR1 is MNHEY and CDR2 SMNVEV (reference sequence). The CDR3 region has the DNA TGTGCCAGCAGTGAAGTGGGGGTTGGTGGCTACACCTTC. Encoded protein: CASSEVGVGGYTF.

The chain uses TRBV7-9 and TRBJ1-4, with D hard to call. Germline V lookup: CDR1 SEHNR, CDR2 FQNEAQ (reference sequence). Trimming pared 5 bases from V and 8 bases from J, leaving 15 bases between. The CDR3 is 14 residues long. CDR3: CASSGQTVGEKLFF. CDR3 DNA: TGTGCCAGCAGCGGTCAGACGGTGGGCGAAAAACTGTTTTTT.

This chain links TRBV6-5 with TRBJ1-1; no clear D. Germline lookup yields CDR1 MNHEY and CDR2 SVGAGI. Trimming stripped 0 bases from V and 5 bases from J, with 13 bases between. The CDR3 sequence is 15 residues long. Here the CDR3 DNA reads TGTGCCAGCAGTTACTCAACCGGCAGCGGAACTGAAGCTTTCTTT. Translating gives CASSYSTGSGTEAFF.

The chain has TRBV9 and TRBJ2-3; TRBD1 matches 9 bases. The V gene end was trimmed by 4 bases and the J gene end by 5 bases; junction bases not matched to a gene: 8. The CDR3 runs to 15 residues. Germline V gene data show CDR1 as SGDLS and CDR2 as YYNGEE. The CDR3 loop is CASSLWDRALDTQYF. CDR3 sequence (DNA): TGTGCCAGCAGCCTCTGGGACAGGGCATTAGATACGCAGTATTTT. Based on the CDR3 plus reference TRBV9 and TRBJ2-3, the full variable domain is DSGVTQTPKHLITATGQRVTLRCSPRSGDLSVYWYQQSLDQGLQFLIQYYNGEERAKGNILERFSAQQFPDLHSELNLSSLELGDSALYFCASSLWDRALDTQYFGPGTRLTVL.

V usage is TRBV5-1 and J usage is TRBJ2-5; TRBD1 matches at 12 bases. The CDR3 loop spans 16 amino acids. Trimming at V came to 3 bases and at J to 4 bases, leaving 7 bases not matched to a gene. Per the germline V gene, CDR1 is SGHRS and CDR2 is YFSETQ. CDR3 protein: CASSSRGTGGGETQYF. The DNA of the CDR3 is TGCGCCAGCAGCTCCCGGGGGACAGGGGGCGGAGAGACCCAGTACTTC.

The chain is built from TRBV28 and TRBJ1-2; the match to TRBD1 covers 9 bases. CDR1 is MDHEN and CDR2 is SYDVKM in the germline V gene. The CDR3 loop spans 11 amino acids. The J segment lost 8 bases and the V segment lost 8 bases, leaving 3 bases of the junction unmatched. CDR3 sequence: CASGTGPGYTF. CDR3 sequence (DNA): TGTGCCAGCGGGACAGGGCCCGGCTACACCTTC.

The V call is TRBV29-1, the J call TRBJ2-7; D might be TRBD2 (6 bases). CDR1 and CDR2 from the germline V gene are SQVTM and ANQGSEA. V lost 7 bases to trimming and J lost 3 bases, with 13 bases between them. This CDR3 contains 12 residues. CDR3 region: CSARREFYEQYF. The CDR3 region has the DNA TGCAGCGCTCGTCGGGAGTTCTACGAGCAGTACTTC.

This chain links TRBV27 with TRBJ1-1; the D gene is possibly TRBD1 (6 bases). This CDR3 comprises 14 residues. V was cut by 2 bases and J by 13 bases, with 20 bases left in between. Per germline, CDR1 MNHEY and CDR2 SMNVEV (reference sequence). The CDR3 coding sequence is TGTGCCAGCAGTTTAGGGGGCGGGGGGCCTGGTGATTTCTTT. It translates to CASSLGGGGPGDFF.

This clonotype was seen only once. The chain joins TRBV9 to TRBJ2-5; weak D call: TRBD1 (6 bases). Germline lookup yields CDR1 SGDLS and CDR2 YYNGEE. CDR3 length: 16 amino acids. The V and J ends lost 0 bases and 4 bases respectively, with 16 bases between them. CDR3 residues: CASSVARGRERETQYF. CDR3 nucleotides: TGTGCCAGCAGCGTAGCTAGGGGGAGAGAGAGAGAGACCCAGTACTTC.

V usage is TRBV7-9 and J usage is TRBJ2-3, with 11 bases identical to TRBD2. This CDR3 comprises 15 residues. After removal of 4 bases from V and 5 bases from J, the junction contained 5 bases not matched to a gene. In germline, CDR1 is SEHNR, CDR2 FQNEAQ (reference sequence). CDR3: CASSSGTSGGDTQYF. In nucleotides, the CDR3 is TGTGCCAGCAGCTCAGGGACTAGCGGCGGAGATACGCAGTATTTT.

The chain uses TRBV9 and TRBJ2-1, with 7 positions matching TRBD2. J was trimmed by 3 bases and V by 0 bases; bases with no gene match: 3. Germline assignment: CDR1 SGDLS and CDR2 YYNGEE. The CDR3 consists of 15 residues. The CDR3 protein is CASSVVASGYNEQFF. CDR3 bases: TGTGCCAGCAGCGTAGTGGCTAGCGGCTACAATGAGCAGTTCTTC.

The chain is built from TRBV18 and TRBJ2-7; the D gene is possibly TRBD1 (6 bases). Trimming cost V 2 bases and J 3 bases, with 14 bases left between them. Germline-derived CDR1 and CDR2 are KGHSH and LQKENI. The CDR3 runs to 15 residues. DNA for the CDR3: TGTGCCAGCTCACCAATAGACAGGAGCCTCTACGAGCAGTACTTC. Translated, it gives CASSPIDRSLYEQYF. Full variable domain (remainder filled in from reference TRBV18 and TRBJ2-7): NAGVMQNPRHLVRRRGQEARLRCSPMKGHSHVYWYRQLPEEGLKFMVYLQKENIIDESGMPKERFSAEFPKEGPSILRIQQVVRGDSAAYFCASSPIDRSLYEQYFGPGTRLTVT.

The rearrangement joins TRBV7-8 to TRBJ1-4, with D uncertain. Per germline, CDR1 SGHVS and CDR2 FQNEAQ. There are 13 residues in the CDR3. V was pared by 1 base and J by 5 bases, with 5 bases between. As DNA, the CDR3 is TGTGCCAGCAGCTTAGTACCCAATGAAAAACTGTTTTTT. Translation gives CASSLVPNEKLFF.

The chain has TRBV28 and TRBJ1-6; a possible D gene is TRBD1 (5 bases). The CDR3 totals 14 residues. Germline CDR1 MDHEN, CDR2 SYDVKM. Trimming took off 6 bases at V and 4 bases at J, with 10 bases between the two ends. The CDR3 nucleotides read TGTGCCAGCAGCCTCTGGACATATAATTCACCCCTCCACTTT. It codes for CASSLWTYNSPLHF.

The J gene is TRBJ2-5, the V gene TRBV6-5; TRBD2 agrees at 7 bases. This CDR3 spans 16 amino acids. Germline loops: CDR1 MNHEY, CDR2 SVGAGI. Losses at the gene ends were 3 bases for V and 4 bases for J; bases not matched to a gene: 11. Here the CDR3 reads CASSYRSGTSGETQYF. The CDR3 DNA sequence: TGTGCCAGCAGTTATAGGAGCGGGACTTCTGGAGAGACCCAGTACTTC.

This chain joins TRBV27 and TRBJ1-1; 10 bases map to TRBD1. CDR3 length: 14 amino acids. The junction had 7 bases not matched to a gene; V was cut back by 7 bases and J by 5 bases. Germline V gene data show CDR1 as MNHEY and CDR2 as SMNVEV (reference sequence). The CDR3 bases are TGTGCCAGCATATCGGGGACAGGGGTGACTGAAGCTTTCTTT. Protein product: CASISGTGVTEAFF.

The rearrangement joins TRBV30 to TRBJ2-5, with 7 nucleotides matching TRBD1. This CDR3 is built from 15 residues. The germline V gene encodes CDR1 GTSNPN and CDR2 SVGIG (reference sequence). With V trimmed by 5 bases and J by 2 bases, 11 bases remained unmatched. The CDR3 sequence: CAWGKWTTGQETQYF. The CDR3 region has the DNA TGTGCCTGGGGGAAATGGACGACAGGGCAAGAGACCCAGTACTTC.

V and J are TRBV24-1 and TRBJ2-7; D may be TRBD2 (5 bases). This CDR3 has 14 residues. The V gene's germline CDR1 is KGHDR and CDR2 SFDVKD. V was cut by 7 bases and J by 1 base, with 13 bases left in between. Written as DNA, the CDR3 is TGTGCCACCAGCGGAAGCGGATCATCCTACGAGCAGTACTTC. Translated, it gives CATSGSGSSYEQYF.

V gene TRBV10-2 combines with J gene TRBJ2-7; 7 bases are a match to TRBD2. V dropped 5 bases and J dropped 3; count of bases not matched to a gene: 7. The CDR3 is 14 amino acids. In germline, CDR1 is WSHSY, CDR2 SAAADI. CDR3 residues: CASSPVGGNYEQYF. For the CDR3, the DNA is TGCGCCAGCAGTCCCGTGGGGGGGAACTACGAGCAGTACTTC.

This chain uses TRBV2 with TRBJ2-1; possibly TRBD2 for D (5 bases). The germline V gene has CDR1 SNHLY and CDR2 FYNNEI. V was trimmed by 6 bases and J by 3 bases, leaving 21 bases between them. This CDR3 contains 17 residues. Here the CDR3 reads CASSSQARIARYNEQFF. The CDR3 region has the DNA TGTGCCAGCAGCTCCCAGGCCCGGATAGCGCGCTACAATGAGCAGTTCTTC. Supplemented by reference TRBV2 and TRBJ2-1, the full variable domain reads EPEVTQTPSHQVTQMGQEVILRCVPISNHLYFYWYRQILGQKVEFLVSFYNNEISEKSEIFDDQFSVERPDGSNFTLKIRSTKLEDSAMYFCASSSQARIARYNEQFFGPGTRLTVL.

The chain couples TRBV5-5 to TRBJ2-6; the D gene is possibly TRBD1 (5 bases). The CDR3 is 16 amino acids. V lost 4 bases, J lost 3 bases, and 14 bases lay in between. Germline V lookup: CDR1 SGHKS, CDR2 YYEKEE (reference sequence). The CDR3 region has the DNA TGTGCCAGCAGCCCAATTAAGGGGCGTGGGGCCAACGTCCTGACTTTC. Its translation: CASSPIKGRGANVLTF.

V and J are TRBV28 and TRBJ2-7, with unresolved D. The CDR3 covers 18 residues. V lost 7 bases, J lost 2 bases, and 27 bases lay in between. Germline lookup yields CDR1 MDHEN and CDR2 SYDVKM. CDR3 region: CASTATGRFAPRPYEQYF. CDR3 coding DNA: TGTGCCAGCACCGCCACTGGAAGGTTCGCCCCCCGGCCCTACGAGCAGTACTTC. Supplemented by reference TRBV28 and TRBJ2-7, the full variable domain reads DVKVTQSSRYLVKRTGEKVFLECVQDMDHENMFWYRQDPGLGLRLIYFSYDVKMKEKGDIPEGYSVSREKKERFSLILESASTNQTSMYLCASTATGRFAPRPYEQYFGPGTRLTVT.

This chain joins TRBV7-9 and TRBJ2-2, with 8 nucleotides matching TRBD2. CDR3 size: 16 residues. The V and J ends lost 1 base and 6 bases, in that order; junction bases with no gene match: 7. Germline assignment: CDR1 SEHNR and CDR2 FQNEAQ (reference sequence). The CDR3 spells CASSLVSREDSGELFF. For the CDR3, the DNA is TGTGCCAGCAGCTTAGTGTCGCGGGAGGACTCCGGGGAGCTGTTTTTT.

The V call is TRBV9, the J call TRBJ1-1; D remains unclear. Germline CDR1 is SGDLS and CDR2 is YYNGEE. The CDR3 totals 13 residues. Trimming removed 3 bases at V and 6 bases at J, with 12 bases between. The CDR3 DNA reads TGTGCCAGCAGCGGTGGTGATGGGGCTGAAGCTTTCTTT. Amino acid sequence: CASSGGDGAEAFF.

The gene calls are TRBV25-1 and TRBJ2-5; no clear D. This CDR3 region has 12 residues. CDR1 is MGHDK and CDR2 is SYGVNS in the germline V gene. With 4 bases removed from V and 9 bases from J, the gap between germline ends came to 12 bases. CDR3 sequence: CASSGRPAAQYF. In nucleotides, the CDR3 is TGTGCCAGCAGTGGGCGTCCGGCGGCCCAGTACTTC.

Here the CDR3 DNA reads TGTGCCAGCAGAAGCAGGGACACAGCGACAGATACGCAGTATTTT. Its translation: CASRSRDTATDTQYF. This chain joins TRBV6-1 and TRBJ2-3; D perhaps matches TRBD1 (6 bases). V gave up 6 bases and J gave up 3 bases, with 16 bases separating them. The length of the CDR3 is 15 residues. Germline V gene sequence: CDR1 MNHNS, CDR2 SASEGT.

V is TRBV7-2 and J is TRBJ2-7, with 8 nucleotides matching TRBD2. The CDR3 runs to 15 residues. J lost 2 bases, V lost 7 bases, and 10 bases had no gene match. Germline CDR1 and CDR2: SGHTA and FQGNSA. CDR3 region: CASKMFYGRAYEQYF. For the CDR3, the DNA is TGTGCCAGCAAGATGTTTTACGGGAGGGCCTACGAGCAGTACTTC.

The rearrangement joins TRBV13 to TRBJ2-3, with D perhaps being TRBD1 or TRBD2 (5 bases each). CDR1 PRHDT and CDR2 FYEKMQ come from the germline V gene (reference sequence). Trimming shortened V by 5 bases and J by 0 bases, and 12 bases separated the two germline ends. This CDR3 spans 15 amino acids. The CDR3 DNA is TGTGCCAGCAGCCCGGGACCGCACAGCACAGATACGCAGTATTTT. This encodes CASSPGPHSTDTQYF.